Detailed here is one T cell receptor (beta chain). Its cognate antigen is unknown. Deletions cut 10 bases from V and 6 bases from J, with 15 bases between. The CDR3 spans 13 residues. In germline, CDR1 is ENHRY, CDR2 SYGVKD. The PCR employed 60 Vbeta primers together with 13 Jbeta primers. Sequencing used immunoSEQ multiplex PCR; TCRdb keeps in-frame clones, though not all of them. The data contain 170,000 or so clones, about 73% of them singletons. These data originate in a study of cytomegalovirus exposure and HLA in healthy donors. Study conclusions and caveats: TCR beta chain V- and J-gene trimming was linked, in a later analysis, to a missense variant in DCLRE1C.

The sequenced sample consisted of PBMCs. This sequence was found in a woman aged 45 to 65 in good health and CMV-seropositive. J is TRBJ2-2 and V is TRBV10-3; D tentatively fits TRBD1 or TRBD2 (7 bases each). CDR3 coding DNA: TGTGCCACCAGGGGGGGGGCATCCGGGGAGCTGTTTTTT. Translated: CATRGGASGELFF.